Listed below are T cell receptor beta chains from one sample, sequenced in a study of blood T cell repertoires in COVID-19. Sequenced by immunoSEQ multiplex PCR; TCRdb stores in-frame clones only, minus some. The repertoire holds 250,000 or so clones, with around 87% as singletons. Specimen: peripheral blood. The origin of the receptors is a woman aged 60-75 years with COVID-19, enrolled during active disease. The CDR3 runs from the conserved cysteine through the conserved F or W. Fields, in order: CDR3 protein, J gene, D gene, V gene. The D gene is left open where the match is weak.

CASSSRVDNSPLHF	TRBJ1-6	NA	TRBV5-1
CASSLGGATGEQFF	TRBJ2-1	TRBD2	TRBV19
CASSLRTVQETQYF	TRBJ2-5	NA	TRBV3-1/TRBV3-2
CASSGGQGDYGYTF	TRBJ1-2	TRBD1	TRBV9
CASSYLDSANYGYTF	TRBJ1-2	NA	TRBV6-5
CASSGGLAGGRSTDTQYF	TRBJ2-3	TRBD2	TRBV9
CASSGQGGFYEQYF	TRBJ2-7	NA	TRBV19
CASGSGQGSGNTIYF	TRBJ1-3	TRBD1	TRBV5-1
CSVEARTSGGRGTDTQYF	TRBJ2-3	TRBD2	TRBV29-1
CASGASREKLFF	TRBJ1-4	NA	TRBV12-3/TRBV12-4
CASSRDRNTEAFF	TRBJ1-1	TRBD1	TRBV6-4
CASSPQFEVNTEAFF	TRBJ1-1	NA	TRBV6-5
CASSQDWRHEPGLGSGNTIYF	TRBJ1-3	NA	TRBV4-3
CASSYSQGLNYEQYF	TRBJ2-7	NA	TRBV6-2/TRBV6-3
CASSSRTTGQGEQFF	TRBJ2-1	NA	TRBV7-2
CASSLGVQGVYGYTF	TRBJ1-2	TRBD1	TRBV5-1
CASSVTGGDDYGYTF	TRBJ1-2	TRBD1	TRBV7-9
CATSAASEKAFF	TRBJ1-1	NA	TRBV19
CASSYSAGGSDTQYF	TRBJ2-3	TRBD2	TRBV6-5
CASTPSTGKNTEAFF	TRBJ1-1	TRBD1	TRBV7-2
CEAADGQRGSSYNEQFF	TRBJ2-1	TRBD2	TRBV5-6
CASSIAAGEIYEQYF	TRBJ2-7	TRBD2	TRBV19
CASSVDRVNNEQFF	TRBJ2-1	TRBD1	TRBV5-1
CASSSTGRVRWGTEAFF	TRBJ1-1	NA	TRBV13
CASSTVATNEKLFF	TRBJ1-4	NA	TRBV2
CASSLIGGAAAGGYTF	TRBJ1-2	NA	TRBV3-1/TRBV3-2
CASSDNPGQGYTF	TRBJ1-2	TRBD1	TRBV9
CASSRQDGNYGYTF	TRBJ1-2	NA	TRBV18
CAWGPGLTGYTF	TRBJ1-2	NA	TRBV30
CASSRAGAGVYNEQFF	TRBJ2-1	TRBD2	TRBV11-3
CAWSYGQAYEQYF	TRBJ2-7	TRBD1	TRBV30
CASSRMGGSNQPQHF	TRBJ1-5	NA	TRBV6-2/TRBV6-3
CASRDRGLNTGELFF	TRBJ2-2	TRBD1	TRBV19
CASSFGGNTGNTIYF	TRBJ1-3	NA	TRBV3-1/TRBV3-2
CASSYDRDYEQYF	TRBJ2-7	TRBD1	TRBV7-8
CASSETISGNTIYF	TRBJ1-3	NA	TRBV6-1
CASTKGGTGSQPQHF	TRBJ1-5	TRBD1	TRBV2
CASSQDRRDWSYTF	TRBJ1-2	NA	TRBV14
CATRDRNYNEQFF	TRBJ2-1	NA	TRBV15
CASSWAPTNEQYF	TRBJ2-7	NA	TRBV27
CASSPRDRGIPQNTEAFF	TRBJ1-1	TRBD1	TRBV9
CASSLSREQETQYF	TRBJ2-5	NA	TRBV11-1
CASTPRQWNTVQPQHF	TRBJ1-5	NA	TRBV6-6
CASSPLRGHEKLFF	TRBJ1-4	NA	TRBV18
CASSPSIQVNTEAFF	TRBJ1-1	NA	TRBV18
CASSFGRGYGNTIYF	TRBJ1-3	NA	TRBV5-6
CASSLVDTEAFF	TRBJ1-1	NA	TRBV5-1
CASSPGRGDYGYTF	TRBJ1-2	NA	TRBV18
CASTRYSTDTQYF	TRBJ2-3	NA	TRBV5-4
CASSIRTSGIYNEQFF	TRBJ2-1	TRBD2	TRBV19
CASGLVLRQRNQPQHF	TRBJ1-5	NA	TRBV12-5
CASSPGTVHQPQHF	TRBJ1-5	TRBD1	TRBV18
CASSVTPTNYGYTF	TRBJ1-2	NA	TRBV5-1
CASSQTGLSSPLHF	TRBJ1-6	TRBD1	TRBV4-3
CASSLVLAGEGETQYF	TRBJ2-5	TRBD2	TRBV5-4
CASSFRGSGGQETQYF	TRBJ2-5	TRBD2	TRBV5-1
CASSQDPPRHSGSPLHF	TRBJ1-6	NA	TRBV4-3
CASSLETSGAAYGYTF	TRBJ1-2	NA	TRBV7-2
CASSQGSSTTAHNEQFF	TRBJ2-1	NA	TRBV4-2
CASSPRDYGYTF	TRBJ1-2	NA	TRBV7-2